Below, 14 T cell receptor beta chains from the same sample are listed, as sequenced in a study of blood T cell repertoires in COVID-19. The protocol was immunoSEQ multiplex PCR, while the TCRdb copy is restricted to in-frame clones and leaves out a portion. The sample gives about 290,000 clones, about nine tenths of which show up once; about 1.7% is in the top ten. Sequencing used PBMCs or T cells enriched from blood (not recorded which). The receptor set was obtained from a woman in her thirties or forties who had recovered from COVID-19.

There are a few counts of this clone. DNA for the CDR3: TGTGCCAGCAGCTTAGCGCTAGCGGGGGGCAGAGATACGCAGTATTTT. It codes for CASSLALAGGRDTQYF. The chain carries TRBV7-9 and TRBJ2-3; 11 positions match TRBD2. Unmatched junction bases numbered 4, after V lost 0 bases and J lost 5 bases. This CDR3 spans 16 amino acids. The V gene's germline CDR1 is SEHNR and CDR2 FQNEAQ (reference sequence).

This sequence joins TRBV6-5 and TRBJ2-2; 8 bases are shared with TRBD2. The CDR3 is 16 residues long. The ends lost 2 bases at V and 4 bases at J; junction bases unmatched: 6. Per the germline V gene, CDR1 is MNHEY and CDR2 is SVGAGI. DNA of the CDR3: TGTGCCAGCAGTTACAGTCCGGGGGGGGGCACCGGGGAGCTGTTTTTT. As protein: CASSYSPGGGTGELFF.

V gene TRBV11-2 combines with J gene TRBJ2-7; unclear D gene. The CDR3 runs to 14 residues. CDR1 and CDR2 (germline): SGHAT, FQNNGV. V was shortened by 4 bases and J by 4 bases, with 14 bases between the two germline ends. This chain's CDR3 is CASSSTRVFYEQYF. Here the CDR3 DNA reads TGTGCCAGCAGCTCGACCCGGGTCTTTTACGAGCAGTACTTC. Combining the CDR3 with reference TRBV11-2 and TRBJ2-7 gives the whole variable domain EAGVAQSPRYKIIEKRQSVAFWCNPISGHATLYWYQQILGQGPKLLIQFQNNGVVDDSQLPKDRFSAERLKGVDSTLKIQPAKLEDSAVYLCASSSTRVFYEQYFGPGTRLTVT.

The chain is built from TRBV4-2 and TRBJ1-5; TRBD1 matches at 7 bases. The CDR3 covers 15 residues. J was trimmed by 4 bases and V by 4 bases; bases with no gene match: 7. Germline assignment: CDR1 LGHNA and CDR2 YNFKEQ. In nucleotides, the CDR3 is TGTGCCAGCAGCCCCAGGGGGTCGATTAATCAGCCCCAGCATTTT. Translation gives CASSPRGSINQPQHF.

This clone was observed a handful of times. The chain is built from TRBV5-1 and TRBJ2-7, with 8 nucleotides matching TRBD1. The J segment lost 4 bases and the V segment lost 4 bases, leaving 7 bases of the junction unmatched. Looked up from germline, CDR1 is SGHRS and CDR2 is YFSETQ. This CDR3 comprises 14 residues. The CDR3 here is CASSPGDRLYEQYF. Here the CDR3 DNA reads TGCGCCAGCAGCCCCGGGGACAGGCTATACGAGCAGTACTTC.

This rearrangement joins TRBV11-2 to TRBJ2-1, with 7 nucleotides matching TRBD1. J was trimmed by 2 bases and V by 0 bases; bases with no gene match: 10. Germline-derived CDR1 and CDR2 are SGHAT and FQNNGV. This CDR3 has 18 residues. The DNA for the CDR3 is TGTGCCAGCAGCTTAGAGTTTTGGGGACAGCAAACCTACAATGAGCAGTTCTTC. Its translation is CASSLEFWGQQTYNEQFF.

The chain is built from TRBV5-8 and TRBJ2-5; the match to TRBD2 covers 10 bases. Per germline, CDR1 SGHTS and CDR2 YDEGEE. This CDR3 contains 16 residues. Losses at the gene ends were 3 bases for V and 4 bases for J; bases not matched to a gene: 9. The CDR3 sequence: CASSSALAGVRETQYF. CDR3 nucleotides: TGTGCCAGCAGCTCCGCGCTAGCGGGGGTCAGAGAGACCCAGTACTTC.

Only one count was recorded for this clone. The V and J genes are TRBV6-6 and TRBJ2-1, with D possibly matching TRBD2 (6 bases). This CDR3 has 13 residues. Germline lookup yields CDR1 MNHNY and CDR2 SVGAGI (reference sequence). The V gene lost 6 bases and the J gene lost 12 bases, with 18 bases spanning the gap. The CDR3 loop reads CASSRDSSTGQFF. In DNA form, the CDR3 reads TGTGCCAGCAGCCGGGACTCCTCGACTGGGCAGTTCTTC.

The V call is TRBV24-1, the J call TRBJ2-3; 9 nucleotides match TRBD1. Germline CDR1 reads KGHDR; CDR2 reads SFDVKD. The CDR3 length is 15 residues. Trimming removed 7 bases from V and 1 base from J; junction bases left unmatched: 5. CDR3 DNA sequence: TGTGCCACCAGCACAGGGGGCGCGGGCACAGATACGCAGTATTTT. Encoded protein: CATSTGGAGTDTQYF.

This sequence joins TRBV6-5 and TRBJ1-6, with D uncertain. The CDR3 loop spans 14 amino acids. Trimming stripped 7 bases from V and 3 bases from J, with 10 bases between. CDR1 and CDR2 (germline): MNHEY, SVGAGI. CDR3 residues: CASTVARYNSPLHF. In DNA, the CDR3 is TGTGCCAGCACCGTGGCACGCTATAATTCACCCCTCCACTTT.

The chain has TRBV11-2 and TRBJ2-7; 7 nucleotides line up with TRBD1. This CDR3 has 15 amino acids. The V gene's germline CDR1 is SGHAT and CDR2 FQNNGV. Trimming took 5 bases from V and 1 from J; bases not matched to a gene: 8. In nucleotides, the CDR3 is TGTGCCAGCAGCCCGAGGACAGGATCTTCCTACGAGCAGTACTTC. This gives the protein CASSPRTGSSYEQYF.

The chain links TRBV2 to TRBJ2-3; TRBD1 matches at 7 bases. CDR1 and CDR2 (germline): SNHLY, FYNNEI. The trim removed 5 bases at V and 5 bases at J, leaving 10 bases unmatched. The CDR3 is made up of 15 amino acids. The CDR3 DNA is TGTGCCAGCAGTCCGACAGGGTTAGATCTAGATACGCAGTATTTT. Translating gives CASSPTGLDLDTQYF.

The V gene is TRBV11-3, the J gene TRBJ2-1; 12 nucleotides match TRBD2. This CDR3 spans 18 amino acids. Germline assignment: CDR1 SGHNT and CDR2 YENEEA. The J segment lost 3 bases and the V segment lost 4 bases, leaving 10 bases of the junction unmatched. CDR3 in amino acids: CASSSRITSGRSYNEQFF. DNA of the CDR3: TGTGCCAGCAGCTCGAGGATCACTAGCGGGAGGAGCTACAATGAGCAGTTCTTC.

This clone is a singleton in its sample. The chain joins TRBV5-1 to TRBJ2-1, with 7 nucleotides matching TRBD1. Trimming cost V 1 base and J 2 bases; bases outside gene matches: 3. The CDR3 is 15 residues long. The V gene's germline CDR1 is SGHRS and CDR2 YFSETQ. For the CDR3, the DNA is TGCGCCAGCAGCTTGAGGGGGCAGACCTACAATGAGCAGTTCTTC. The encoded protein is CASSLRGQTYNEQFF.